Listed here are 6 T cell receptor beta chains from one sample, sequenced in a study of T cell repertoires in cytomegalovirus infection. TCRdb fed the reads into MiXCR, producing one record per CDR3 protein. The data show roughly 230,000 distinct CDR3 sequences, with approximately 7% seen just once and around 6.5% held by the top ten. Material for sequencing was PBMCs. The source is a human donor in good health (CMV status not recorded). Some clones in this sample may be carry-over from other donors' samples.

This clonotype was counted ten times or more. The gene calls are TRBV28 and TRBJ2-5; 8 bases line up with TRBD2. The V gene end was trimmed by 2 bases and the J gene end by 2 bases; junction bases not matched to a gene: 13. The CDR3 consists of 18 residues. Germline values: CDR1 MDHEN, CDR2 SYDVKM. The CDR3: CASSLPEGAGANQETQYF. The CDR3 DNA is TGTGCCAGCAGTTTACCGGAGGGAGCGGGGGCCAATCAAGAGACCCAGTACTTC.

This clonotype showed up many times. The chain recombines TRBV12-3 or TRBV12-4 with TRBJ2-5; D gene unclear. The CDR3 length is 12 residues. V was clipped by 1 base and J by 5 bases, with 5 bases between them. CDR3 residues: CASSLESETQYF. CDR3 coding DNA: TGTGCCAGCAGTTTAGAAAGTGAGACCCAGTACTTC.

This clonotype was recorded many times. The chain carries TRBV11-2 and TRBJ1-5, with 8 bases that match TRBD1. This CDR3 region has 16 residues. V lost 1 base, J lost 3 bases, and 5 bases stayed unmatched. Germline assignment: CDR1 SGHAT and CDR2 FQNNGV. CDR3 nucleotide sequence: TGTGCCAGCAGCTTAGTGGCGACAGGGGTCAATCAGCCCCAGCATTTT. It translates to CASSLVATGVNQPQHF.

This clonotype showed up many times. The chain links TRBV10-3 to TRBJ2-2, with D uncertain. This CDR3 contains 15 residues. From germline, CDR1 is ENHRY and CDR2 SYGVKD. Trimming took off 0 bases at V and 0 bases at J, with 5 bases between the two ends. This chain's CDR3 is CAISESAPNTGELFF. The CDR3 DNA reads as TGTGCCATCAGTGAGTCCGCGCCGAACACCGGGGAGCTGTTTTTT.

The V and J genes are TRBV12-3 or TRBV12-4 and TRBJ2-5; D perhaps matches TRBD1 (5 bases). The CDR3 extends over 15 amino acids. Trimming stripped 6 bases from V and 0 bases from J, with 14 bases between. The CDR3 reads CASRGGASNQETQYF. The CDR3 coding sequence is TGTGCCAGCAGGGGTGGGGCCTCCAACCAAGAGACCCAGTACTTC.

This clonotype was recorded many times. This chain connects TRBV2 to TRBJ1-5, with D unclear. The length of the CDR3 is 16 residues. Per germline, CDR1 SNHLY and CDR2 FYNNEI. Trimming cost V 7 bases and J 0 bases, with 16 bases left between them. The CDR3 loop reads CASKRDAVYSNQPQHF. The CDR3 nucleotides read TGTGCCAGCAAACGCGACGCAGTATATAGCAATCAGCCCCAGCATTTT.